This T cell receptor beta chain appears in the sequencing data of a study of blood T cell repertoires in COVID-19. Whole-study context: COVID-19 samples from acute and convalescent phases originated in the United States, Italy and Spain. PBMCs, B-cell-depleted T cells, or T cells provided the cDNA or gDNA that made up the material.

Germline values: CDR1 LNHNV, CDR2 YYDKDF (reference sequence). This CDR3 is built from 16 residues. The ends lost 3 bases at V and 0 bases at J; junction bases unmatched: 3. Original methodology: Amplification of reference gene primers provided the estimated nucleated cell counts. Method: immunoSEQ multiplex PCR; TCRdb's copy keeps in-frame clones and lacks some. V, J and clone size reflect that table, while D and trimming were determined from the DNA. The data contain around 150,000 clones, about 89% of them singletons. The source of this sequence is a man aged 60 to 75 with acute or convalescent COVID-19. The sequencing input was peripheral blood. The V gene is TRBV15, the J gene TRBJ2-2; 8 positions match TRBD1. CDR3 amino acids: CATSSSGGPNTGELFF. CDR3 DNA sequence: TGTGCCACCAGCAGCTCAGGGGGCCCGAACACCGGGGAGCTGTTTTTT.